This TCR beta chain comes out of a study of Ad26.COV2.S vaccination and SARS-CoV-2 variants. Profiling relied on immunoSEQ multiplex PCR, and the TCRdb table lists in-frame clones only, not all of them. Of about 350,000 clones detected, roughly 90% appear once; the ten largest clones hold around 10%. From germline, CDR1 is SGHVS and CDR2 FQNEAQ. V was pared by 4 bases and J by 3 bases, with 9 bases between. CDR3 length: 13 amino acids. The treatment: over 15 received Ad26.COV2.S at low or high dose, single or two shots; about 5 received placebo; per-sample allocation not given. It was on day 63 after the first vaccine or placebo injection that samples were taken.

The sequencing here drew on peripheral blood, taken in a trial of Ad26.COV2.S vaccine versus placebo. The TCR comes from a person aged 18 to 59 who received the Ad26.COV2.S COVID-19 vaccine or a placebo. The chain joins TRBV7-8 to TRBJ1-2, with TRBD1 as a possible D gene (6 bases). CDR3 sequence: CASSSTGYYGYTF. CDR3 sequence (DNA): TGTGCCAGCAGCTCTACAGGGTACTATGGCTACACCTTC.